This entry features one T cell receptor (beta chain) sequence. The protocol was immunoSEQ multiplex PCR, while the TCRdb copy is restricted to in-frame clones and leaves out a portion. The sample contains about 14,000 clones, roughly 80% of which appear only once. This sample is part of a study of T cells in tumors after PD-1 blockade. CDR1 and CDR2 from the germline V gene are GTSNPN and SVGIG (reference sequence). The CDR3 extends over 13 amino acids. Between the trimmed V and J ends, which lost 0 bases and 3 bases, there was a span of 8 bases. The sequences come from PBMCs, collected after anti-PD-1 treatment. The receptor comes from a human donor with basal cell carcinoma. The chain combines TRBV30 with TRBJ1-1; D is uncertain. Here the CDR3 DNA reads TGTGCCTGGAGTGTACAGTATTACACTGAAGCTTTCTTT. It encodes CAWSVQYYTEAFF. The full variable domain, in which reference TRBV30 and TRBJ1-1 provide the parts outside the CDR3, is SQTIHQWPATLVQPVGSPLSLECTVEGTSNPNLYWYRQAAGRGLQLLFYSVGIGQISSEVPQNLSASRPQDRQFILSSKKLLLSDSGFYLCAWSVQYYTEAFFGQGTRLTVV.